A single T cell receptor (beta chain) is shown here with its context. No antigen is known for it. This entry comes from a study of shared clonotypes between healthy human individuals. Findings and caveats of the study: In having few donors, the study represented limited genetic and exposure-history diversity.

As originally analysed: Junction-only immunoSEQ sequences carried no quality scores, so filtering differed. The repertoire was sequenced with immunoSEQ multiplex PCR; TCRdb's copy has only in-frame clones and lacks some. The V and J calls and clone size were taken over from that table, and D and trimming were inferred from the DNA. This table holds hundreds of thousands of clones, around 75% found once. Germline CDR1 SGHRS, CDR2 YFSETQ. The V end lost 4 bases, the J end lost 0 bases, and 10 bases lay between the germline ends. The CDR3 is 14 residues long. The V gene is TRBV5-1, the J gene TRBJ1-1; D is unresolved. Specimen: PBMCs. The origin of this receptor is a woman in her forties in good health. Some clones in this sample may be carry-over from other donors' samples. The CDR3 DNA sequence: TGCGCCAGCAGCCAGGACGGACTGAACACTGAAGCTTTCTTT. Protein sequence: CASSQDGLNTEAFF.